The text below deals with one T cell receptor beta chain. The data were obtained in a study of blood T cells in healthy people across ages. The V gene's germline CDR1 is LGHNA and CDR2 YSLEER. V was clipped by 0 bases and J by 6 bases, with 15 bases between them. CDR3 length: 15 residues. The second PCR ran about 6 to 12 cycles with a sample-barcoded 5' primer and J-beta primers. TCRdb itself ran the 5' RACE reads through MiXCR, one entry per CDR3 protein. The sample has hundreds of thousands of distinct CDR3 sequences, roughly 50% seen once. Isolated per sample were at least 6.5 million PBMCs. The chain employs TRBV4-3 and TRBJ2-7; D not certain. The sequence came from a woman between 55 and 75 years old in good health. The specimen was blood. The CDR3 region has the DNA TGCGCCAGCAGCCAAGATCGAAAGGGCTGGGCCGAGCAGTACTTC. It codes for CASSQDRKGWAEQYF.